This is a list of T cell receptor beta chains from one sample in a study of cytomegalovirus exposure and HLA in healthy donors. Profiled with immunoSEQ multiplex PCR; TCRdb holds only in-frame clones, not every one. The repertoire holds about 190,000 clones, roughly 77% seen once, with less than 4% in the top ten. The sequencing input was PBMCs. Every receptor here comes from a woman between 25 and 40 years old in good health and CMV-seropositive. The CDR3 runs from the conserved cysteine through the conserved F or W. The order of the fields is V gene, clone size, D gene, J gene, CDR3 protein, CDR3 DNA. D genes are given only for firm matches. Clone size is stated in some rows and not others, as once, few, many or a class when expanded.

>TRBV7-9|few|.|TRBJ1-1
CASSKQGGGTEAFF
TGTGCCAGCAGCAAACAGGGTGGTGGCACTGAAGCTTTCTTT
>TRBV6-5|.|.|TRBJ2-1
CASSYSQQGGEQFF
TGTGCCAGCAGTTACTCGCAGCAGGGAGGTGAGCAGTTCTTC
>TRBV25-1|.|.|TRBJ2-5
CASSESRGRETQYF
TGTGCCAGCAGTGAATCGAGAGGGCGGGAGACCCAGTACTTC
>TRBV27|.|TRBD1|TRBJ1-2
CASSFGTGGYYGYTF
TGTGCCAGCAGTTTCGGGACAGGGGGCTACTATGGCTACACCTTC
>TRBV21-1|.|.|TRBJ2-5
CASSKREWCVEETQYF
TGTGCCAGCAGCAAAAGGGAGTGGTGTGTAGAAGAGACCCAGTACTTC
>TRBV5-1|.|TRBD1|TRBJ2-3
CASSPWHGTGLGTQYF
TGCGCCAGCAGCCCCTGGCATGGGACAGGGTTGGGTACGCAGTATTTT
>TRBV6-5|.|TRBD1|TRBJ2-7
CASRPPGQGLYEQYF
TGTGCCAGCAGACCACCGGGACAGGGCCTCTACGAGCAGTACTTC
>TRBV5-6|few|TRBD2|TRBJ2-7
CASSPGLAGGRYEQYF
TGTGCCAGCAGCCCGGGACTAGCGGGAGGACGCTACGAGCAGTACTTC
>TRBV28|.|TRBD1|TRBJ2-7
CASSPRQGRYEQYF
TGTGCCAGCAGCCCTCGACAGGGGCGGTACGAGCAGTACTTC
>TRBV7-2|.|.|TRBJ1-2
CASSPGAGARYYGYTF
TGTGCCAGCAGCCCTGGTGCGGGGGCGCGATACTATGGCTACACCTTC
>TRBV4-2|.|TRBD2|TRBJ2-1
CASSHSLAGGSYNEQFF
TGTGCCAGCAGCCATTCCCTAGCGGGGGGGTCCTACAATGAGCAGTTCTTC
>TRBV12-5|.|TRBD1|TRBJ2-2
CASGPDRGQDTGELFF
TGTGCTAGTGGTCCTGACAGGGGGCAGGACACCGGGGAGCTGTTTTTT
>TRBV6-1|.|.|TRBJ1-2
CASSGIRGDYGYTF
TGTGCCAGCAGTGGAATCAGGGGTGACTATGGCTACACCTTC
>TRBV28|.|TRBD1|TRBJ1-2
CASKRGRYGYTF
TGTGCCAGCAAAAGGGGGCGTTATGGCTACACCTTC
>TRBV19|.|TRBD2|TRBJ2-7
CASSVESGRGGEQYF
TGTGCCAGTAGTGTCGAGAGCGGGCGGGGAGGGGAGCAGTACTTC
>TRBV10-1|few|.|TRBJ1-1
CASSEFQNEAFF
TGCGCCAGCAGTGAGTTCCAGAATGAAGCTTTCTTT
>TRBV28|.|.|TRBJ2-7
CASNPRGAISYEQYF
TGTGCCAGCAACCCTCGGGGGGCGATATCCTACGAGCAGTACTTC
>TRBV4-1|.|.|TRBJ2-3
CASSQGGVGDTQYF
TGCGCCAGCAGCCAAGGGGGAGTAGGAGATACGCAGTATTTT
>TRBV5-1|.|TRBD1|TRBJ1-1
CASSIRGRDTEAFF
TGCGCCAGCAGTATAAGGGGGCGCGACACTGAAGCTTTCTTT
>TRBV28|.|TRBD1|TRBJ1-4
CASSELQGATNEKLFF
TGTGCCAGCAGTGAATTACAGGGGGCAACTAATGAAAAACTGTTTTTT
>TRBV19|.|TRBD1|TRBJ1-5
CASSAPGQGTNQPQHF
TGTGCCAGTAGTGCCCCGGGACAGGGTACCAATCAGCCCCAGCATTTT